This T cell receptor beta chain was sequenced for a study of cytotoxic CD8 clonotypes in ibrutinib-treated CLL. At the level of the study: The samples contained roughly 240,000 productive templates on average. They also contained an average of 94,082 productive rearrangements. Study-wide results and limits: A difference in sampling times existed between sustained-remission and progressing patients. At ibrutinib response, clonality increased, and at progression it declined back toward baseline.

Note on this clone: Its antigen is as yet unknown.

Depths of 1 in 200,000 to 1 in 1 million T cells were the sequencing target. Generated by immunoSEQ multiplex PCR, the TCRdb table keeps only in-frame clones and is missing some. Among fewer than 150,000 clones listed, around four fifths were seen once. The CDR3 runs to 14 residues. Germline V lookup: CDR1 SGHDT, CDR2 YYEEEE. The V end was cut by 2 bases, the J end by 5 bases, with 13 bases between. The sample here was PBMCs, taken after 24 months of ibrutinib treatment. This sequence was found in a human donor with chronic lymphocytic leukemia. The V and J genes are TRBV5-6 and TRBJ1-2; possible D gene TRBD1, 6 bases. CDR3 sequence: CASSFMTGVYGYTF. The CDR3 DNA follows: TGTGCCAGCAGCTTTATGACAGGCGTTTATGGCTACACCTTC.